The 21 T cell receptor beta chains below come from one sample, sequenced in a study of cytomegalovirus exposure and HLA in healthy donors (dated by TCRdb to 2017 to 2019). Library generation was performed with the immunoSEQ multiplex PCR assay. For the multiplex PCR, a mixture combining 60 forward primers for TCR Vbeta segments and 13 reverse primers for TCR Jbeta segments was used. TCRdb stores this immuneACCESS table with in-frame sequences only. Part of the clones is absent; in the studies checked, under half of the shortfall reflects unresolved V genes, and no reason is known for the rest. This sample's table has entries for around 110,000 clones. The top ten constitute 5.5% to 8% of the sample. The sample consisted of PBMCs. These receptors were obtained from a man aged 35-49 years in good health and CMV-seropositive.

This rearrangement joins TRBV5-1 to TRBJ2-3; 9 bases are a match to TRBD2. The J segment lost 3 bases and the V segment lost 5 bases, leaving 10 bases of the junction unmatched. The CDR3 consists of 16 residues. Germline CDR1 is SGHRS and CDR2 is YFSETQ. This chain's CDR3 is CASRNLKAGGTDTQYF. The CDR3 coding sequence is TGCGCCAGCAGAAACCTAAAAGCGGGAGGTACAGATACGCAGTATTTT. The full variable domain, its missing parts supplied by reference TRBV5-1 and TRBJ2-3, is KAGVTQTPRYLIKTRGQQVTLSCSPISGHRSVSWYQQTPGQGLQFLFEYFSETQRNKGNFPGRFSGRQFSNSRSEMNVSTLELGDSALYLCASRNLKAGGTDTQYFGPGTRLTVL.

CDR3 bases: TGCAGTGCTTATAGCTCCTACGAGCAGTACTTC. Its translation: CSAYSSYEQYF. J is TRBJ2-7 and V is TRBV20-1; D gene unclear. CDR1 is DFQATT, CDR2 SNEGSKA, per germline (reference sequence). The CDR3 length is 11 residues. Trimming stripped 5 bases from V and 0 bases from J, with 5 bases between.

The genes are TRBV14 and TRBJ2-7; 10 bases map to TRBD2. This CDR3 comprises 15 residues. CDR1 SGHDN and CDR2 FVKESK come from the germline V gene. Trimming at V came to 3 bases and at J to 3 bases, leaving 5 bases not matched to a gene. CDR3 sequence reads: CASSHGTSAFYEQYF. The CDR3 nucleotides read TGTGCCAGCAGCCACGGGACTAGCGCATTCTACGAGCAGTACTTC.

The J gene is TRBJ2-7, the V gene TRBV7-3; 11 nucleotides match TRBD2. The CDR3 extends over 14 amino acids. In germline, CDR1 is SGHTA, CDR2 FQGTGA. Losses at the gene ends were 5 bases for V and 5 bases for J; bases not matched to a gene: 5. The CDR3: CASSLAGGTNEQYF. CDR3 sequence (DNA): TGTGCCAGCAGCCTAGCGGGAGGTACAAACGAGCAGTACTTC.

This CDR3 reads CASSSVTGPYEQYF. The DNA of the CDR3 is TGCGCCAGCTCTTCCGTGACAGGACCTTACGAGCAGTACTTC. This chain uses TRBV5-1 with TRBJ2-7; maybe TRBD1 (6 bases). Germline V gene data show CDR1 as SGHRS and CDR2 as YFSETQ. The CDR3 is made up of 14 amino acids. V lost 7 bases and J 4 bases, leaving 18 bases between the germline ends.

The rearrangement joins TRBV7-2 to TRBJ2-3; 9 bases agree with TRBD2. This CDR3 has 16 residues. Trimming removed 3 bases from V and 2 bases from J; junction bases left unmatched: 6. Germline V gene data show CDR1 as SGHTA and CDR2 as FQGNSA. The CDR3 loop is CASSLVASGVTDTQYF. In nucleotides, the CDR3 is TGTGCCAGCAGCTTGGTGGCTAGCGGGGTCACAGATACGCAGTATTTT.

The rearrangement joins TRBV6-6 to TRBJ2-7, with a weak D call TRBD1 (6 bases). The CDR3 length is 15 residues. Germline lookup yields CDR1 MNHNY and CDR2 SVGAGI (reference sequence). V was trimmed by 5 bases and J by 1 base, leaving 15 bases between them. CDR3 DNA: TGTGCCAGCAGTACCGACAGGCGTGTTTCCTACGAGCAGTACTTC. It encodes CASSTDRRVSYEQYF.

The V gene is TRBV7-2, the J gene TRBJ2-5; D is uncertain. Germline CDR1 is SGHTA and CDR2 is FQGNSA. The V end was cut by 1 base, the J end by 7 bases, with 7 bases between. The CDR3 is made up of 12 amino acids. CDR3 residues: CASSLGSRTQYF. The CDR3 coding sequence is TGTGCCAGCAGCTTAGGCTCGAGGACCCAGTACTTC.

This chain joins TRBV28 and TRBJ1-1; no reliable D call. From germline, CDR1 is MDHEN and CDR2 SYDVKM. Trimming pared 4 bases from V and 5 bases from J, leaving 8 bases between. The CDR3 runs 12 residues. This CDR3 is CASSSPGTEAFF. CDR3 coding DNA: TGTGCCAGCAGTTCGCCCGGGACTGAAGCTTTCTTT.

This chain uses TRBV19 with TRBJ2-7; the match to TRBD2 covers 8 bases. The CDR3 loop spans 16 amino acids. Trimming cost V 1 base and J 0 bases; bases outside gene matches: 5. Germline CDR1 is LNHDA and CDR2 is SQIVND (reference sequence). The DNA for the CDR3 is TGTGCCAGTAGTATAGGGGCTAGCGGGTTCTCCTACGAGCAGTACTTC. This encodes CASSIGASGFSYEQYF.

The rearrangement links TRBV29-1 to TRBJ2-7; 8 bases map to TRBD2. The CDR3 covers 13 residues. Per germline, CDR1 SQVTM and CDR2 ANQGSEA. Trimming took 4 bases from V and 10 from J; bases not matched to a gene: 12. The CDR3 region is CSVATGGGASQYF. As DNA, the CDR3 is TGCAGCGTTGCCACCGGGGGGGGAGCGAGCCAGTACTTC.

The V call is TRBV29-1, the J call TRBJ1-1; no clear D gene. The V end lost 4 bases, the J end lost 4 bases, and 7 bases lay between the germline ends. The CDR3 is 11 residues long. Germline V gene data show CDR1 as SQVTM and CDR2 as ANQGSEA. The CDR3 DNA is TGCAGCGTTGGGGAGGCCACTGAAGCTTTCTTT. Residues: CSVGEATEAFF.

The chain combines TRBV9 with TRBJ2-6; TRBD1 might be the D (6 bases). The CDR3 runs 17 residues. V dropped 4 bases and J dropped 0 bases, with 14 bases sitting between them. Germline V gene lookup returns CDR1 SGDLS and CDR2 YYNGEE. The CDR3 sequence is CASSPYRVSSGANVLTF. DNA for the CDR3: TGTGCCAGCAGCCCATACAGGGTTAGCTCTGGGGCCAACGTCCTGACTTTC.

The rearrangement links TRBV5-1 to TRBJ2-5, with 12 bases identical to TRBD2. This CDR3 contains 17 residues. The germline V gene has CDR1 SGHRS and CDR2 YFSETQ. With V trimmed by 3 bases and J by 4 bases, 10 bases remained unmatched. The CDR3, as DNA: TGCGCCAGCAGCTACCAGCCGACTAGCGGGAGTATAGAGACCCAGTACTTC. It translates to CASSYQPTSGSIETQYF.

Notes on this clone: This specimen includes other DNA sequences encoding the same CDR3. The chain employs TRBV6-1 and TRBJ1-5, with 10 bases matching TRBD1. The CDR3 runs 16 residues. Germline trimming cut 4 bases from V and 3 bases from J; bases unmatched to any gene: 6. The germline gives CDR1 MNHNS, CDR2 SASEGT. The CDR3 here is CASSAGTGALNQPQHF. The CDR3 region has the DNA TGTGCCAGCAGTGCCGGGACAGGGGCCCTCAATCAGCCCCAGCATTTT.

J is TRBJ2-5 and V is TRBV5-1; TRBD2 might be the D (7 bases). This CDR3 region has 17 residues. Germline loops: CDR1 SGHRS, CDR2 YFSETQ. Trimming took off 0 bases at V and 5 bases at J, with 20 bases between the two ends. CDR3 DNA sequence: TGCGCCAGCAGCTTGGTTCCAGCGGGACGAGGGGGGGAGACCCAGTACTTC. This translates into CASSLVPAGRGGETQYF. The full variable domain, its missing parts supplied by reference TRBV5-1 and TRBJ2-5, is KAGVTQTPRYLIKTRGQQVTLSCSPISGHRSVSWYQQTPGQGLQFLFEYFSETQRNKGNFPGRFSGRQFSNSRSEMNVSTLELGDSALYLCASSLVPAGRGGETQYFGPGTRLLVL.

V and J are TRBV6-5 and TRBJ1-4; D perhaps matches TRBD1 (5 bases). Germline V gene lookup returns CDR1 MNHEY and CDR2 SVGAGI. Trimming shortened V by 2 bases and J by 8 bases, and 9 bases separated the two germline ends. This CDR3 has 13 residues. The CDR3 loop is CASSYIGVEKLFF. CDR3 DNA: TGTGCCAGCAGTTACATAGGGGTAGAAAAACTGTTTTTT.

The chain recombines TRBV27 with TRBJ2-5; tentative D call: TRBD2 (5 bases). This CDR3 region has 15 residues. Trimming cost V 4 bases and J 5 bases, with 17 bases left between them. Germline loops: CDR1 MNHEY, CDR2 SMNVEV (reference sequence). CDR3 DNA sequence: TGTGCCAGCAGTTCAACACCGATAGCGTTGGAGACCCAGTACTTC. It encodes CASSSTPIALETQYF.

J is TRBJ2-2 and V is TRBV7-2; TRBD1 might be the D (6 bases). The germline CDR1 and CDR2 sequences are SGHTA and FQGNSA. V was shortened by 4 bases and J by 4 bases, with 10 bases between the two germline ends. The CDR3 is 14 amino acids. The CDR3 sequence: CASSSRQATGELFF. CDR3 nucleotides: TGTGCCAGCAGCTCCAGACAGGCCACCGGGGAGCTGTTTTTT.

The chain employs TRBV7-9 and TRBJ2-7, with 9 bases identical to TRBD1. From germline, CDR1 is SEHNR and CDR2 FQNEAQ (reference sequence). The CDR3 is 15 residues long. Trimming cost V 1 base and J 6 bases; bases outside gene matches: 7. CDR3 amino acids: CASSLVRDRAFEQYF. Here the CDR3 DNA reads TGTGCCAGCAGCTTAGTCCGGGACAGGGCGTTCGAGCAGTACTTC.

This chain joins TRBV7-2 and TRBJ2-7; TRBD2 is a possible D gene (5 bases). The germline gives CDR1 SGHTA, CDR2 FQGNSA. The CDR3 contains 14 residues. V gave up 2 bases and J gave up 3 bases, with 11 bases separating them. The CDR3, as DNA: TGTGCCAGCAGCTTAAAGTCTAGCTTCTACGAGCAGTACTTC. Translating gives CASSLKSSFYEQYF.